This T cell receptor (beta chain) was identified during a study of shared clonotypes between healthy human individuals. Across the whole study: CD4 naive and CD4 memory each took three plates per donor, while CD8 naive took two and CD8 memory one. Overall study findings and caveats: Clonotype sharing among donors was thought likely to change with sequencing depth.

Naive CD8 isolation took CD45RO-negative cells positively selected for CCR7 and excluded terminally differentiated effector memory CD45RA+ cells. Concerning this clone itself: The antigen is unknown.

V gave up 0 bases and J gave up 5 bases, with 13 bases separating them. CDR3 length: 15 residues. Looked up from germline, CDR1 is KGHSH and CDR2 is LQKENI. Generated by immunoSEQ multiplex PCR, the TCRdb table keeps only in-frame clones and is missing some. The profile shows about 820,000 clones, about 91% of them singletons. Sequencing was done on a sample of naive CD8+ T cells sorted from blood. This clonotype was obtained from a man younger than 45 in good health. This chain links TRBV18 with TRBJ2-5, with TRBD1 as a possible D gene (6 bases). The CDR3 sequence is CASSPPLGAWETQYF. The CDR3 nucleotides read TGTGCCAGCTCACCACCTTTGGGGGCTTGGGAGACCCAGTACTTC.